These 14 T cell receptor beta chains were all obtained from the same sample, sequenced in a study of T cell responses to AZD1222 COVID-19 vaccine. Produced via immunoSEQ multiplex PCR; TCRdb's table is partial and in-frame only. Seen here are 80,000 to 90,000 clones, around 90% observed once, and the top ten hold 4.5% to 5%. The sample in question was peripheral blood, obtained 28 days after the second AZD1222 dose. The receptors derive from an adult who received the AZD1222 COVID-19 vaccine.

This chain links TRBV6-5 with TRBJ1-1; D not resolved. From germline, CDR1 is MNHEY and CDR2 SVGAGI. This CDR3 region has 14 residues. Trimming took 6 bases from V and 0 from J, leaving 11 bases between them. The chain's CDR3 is CASRFGRLNTEAFF. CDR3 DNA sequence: TGTGCCAGCAGATTTGGACGGTTGAACACTGAAGCTTTCTTT.

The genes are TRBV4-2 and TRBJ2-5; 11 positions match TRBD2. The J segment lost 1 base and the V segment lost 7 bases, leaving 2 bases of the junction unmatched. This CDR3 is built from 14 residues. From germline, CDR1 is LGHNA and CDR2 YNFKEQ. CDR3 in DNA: TGTGCCAGCACTAGCGGGGGGCCCCAAGAGACCCAGTACTTC. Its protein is CASTSGGPQETQYF.

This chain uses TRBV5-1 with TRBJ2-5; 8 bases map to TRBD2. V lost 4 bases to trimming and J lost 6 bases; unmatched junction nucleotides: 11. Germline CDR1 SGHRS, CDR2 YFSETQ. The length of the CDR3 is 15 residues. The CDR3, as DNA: TGCGCCAGCAGCCCTCCTCCGGGGGGGCTGCAGACCCAGTACTTC. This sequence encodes CASSPPPGGLQTQYF.

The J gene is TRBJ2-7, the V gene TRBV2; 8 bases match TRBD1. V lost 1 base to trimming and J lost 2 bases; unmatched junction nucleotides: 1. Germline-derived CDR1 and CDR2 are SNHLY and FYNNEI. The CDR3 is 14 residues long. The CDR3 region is CASSEDRGAYEQYF. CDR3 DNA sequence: TGTGCCAGCAGTGAAGACAGGGGGGCCTACGAGCAGTACTTC.

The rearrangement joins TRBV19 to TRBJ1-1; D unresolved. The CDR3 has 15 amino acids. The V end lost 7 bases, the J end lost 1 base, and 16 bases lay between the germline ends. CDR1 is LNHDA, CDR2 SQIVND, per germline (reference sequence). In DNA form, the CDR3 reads TGTGCCAGTAACCCGATGGACGGCCGGAACACTGAAGCTTTCTTT. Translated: CASNPMDGRNTEAFF.

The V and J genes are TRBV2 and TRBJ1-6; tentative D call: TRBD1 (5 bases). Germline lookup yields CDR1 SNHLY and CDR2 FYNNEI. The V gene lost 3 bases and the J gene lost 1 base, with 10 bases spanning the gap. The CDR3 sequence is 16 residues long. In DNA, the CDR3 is TGTGCCAGCAGTGAGGGGGTTGGGTCCTATAATTCACCCCTCCACTTT. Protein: CASSEGVGSYNSPLHF.

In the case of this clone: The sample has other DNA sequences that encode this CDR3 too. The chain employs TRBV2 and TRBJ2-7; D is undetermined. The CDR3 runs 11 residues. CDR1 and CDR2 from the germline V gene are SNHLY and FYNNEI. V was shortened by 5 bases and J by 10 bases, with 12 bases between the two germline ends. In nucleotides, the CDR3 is TGTGCCAGCAGTAAAGACGGGTTTCAGTACTTC. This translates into CASSKDGFQYF.

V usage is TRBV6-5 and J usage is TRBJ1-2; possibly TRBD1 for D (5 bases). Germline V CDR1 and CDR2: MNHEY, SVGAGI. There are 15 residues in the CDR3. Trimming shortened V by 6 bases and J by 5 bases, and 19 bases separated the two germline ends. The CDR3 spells CASSPRKGLGYGYTF. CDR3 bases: TGTGCCAGCAGCCCGAGGAAGGGGCTGGGGTATGGCTACACCTTC.

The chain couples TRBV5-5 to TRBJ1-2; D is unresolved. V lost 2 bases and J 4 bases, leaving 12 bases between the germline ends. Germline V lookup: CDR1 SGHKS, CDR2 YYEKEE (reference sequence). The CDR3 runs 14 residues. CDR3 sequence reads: CASSFGNLGYGYTF. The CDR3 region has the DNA TGTGCCAGCAGCTTCGGTAATTTGGGCTATGGCTACACCTTC.

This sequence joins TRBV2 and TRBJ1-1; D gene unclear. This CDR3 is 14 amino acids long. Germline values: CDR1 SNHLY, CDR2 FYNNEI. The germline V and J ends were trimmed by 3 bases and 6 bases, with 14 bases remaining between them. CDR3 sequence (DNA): TGTGCCAGCAGTGATCCTGCAGGTACCGCTGAAGCTTTCTTT. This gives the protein CASSDPAGTAEAFF.

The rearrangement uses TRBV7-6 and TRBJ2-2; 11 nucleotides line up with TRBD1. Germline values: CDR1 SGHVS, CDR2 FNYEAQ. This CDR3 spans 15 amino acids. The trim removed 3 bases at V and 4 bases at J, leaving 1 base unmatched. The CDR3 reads CASSLGQGGTGELFF. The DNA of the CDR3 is TGTGCCAGCAGCTTGGGACAGGGGGGCACCGGGGAGCTGTTTTTT.

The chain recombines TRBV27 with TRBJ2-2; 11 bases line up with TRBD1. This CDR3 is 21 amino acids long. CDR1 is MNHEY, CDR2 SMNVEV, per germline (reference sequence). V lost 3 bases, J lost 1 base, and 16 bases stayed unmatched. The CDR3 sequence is CASSFKGPGQGATGNTGELFF. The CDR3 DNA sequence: TGTGCCAGCAGTTTTAAGGGGCCCGGACAGGGGGCTACGGGGAACACCGGGGAGCTGTTTTTT.

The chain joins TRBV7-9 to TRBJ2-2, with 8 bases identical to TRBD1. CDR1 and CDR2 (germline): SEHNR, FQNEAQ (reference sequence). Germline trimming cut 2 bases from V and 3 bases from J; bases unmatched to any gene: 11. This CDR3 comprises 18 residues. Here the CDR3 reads CASSLNRPGTGYTGELFF. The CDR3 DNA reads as TGTGCCAGCAGCTTAAATCGGCCCGGGACAGGATACACCGGGGAGCTGTTTTTT.

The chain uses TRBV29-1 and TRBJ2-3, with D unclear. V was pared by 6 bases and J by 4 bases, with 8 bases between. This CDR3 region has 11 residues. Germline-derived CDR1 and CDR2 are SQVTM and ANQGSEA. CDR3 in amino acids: CSVRLSDTQYF. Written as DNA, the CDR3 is TGCAGCGTGCGACTGTCAGATACGCAGTATTTT.